Each of the 26 T cell receptor beta chains below was sequenced from the same sample in a study of T cell clonotyping in hematopoietic cell transplantation. Here immunoSEQ multiplex PCR was the method, and the copy in TCRdb shows in-frame clones only, minus some. The sample holds nearly 2,000 clones, roughly nine tenths seen once. The sequencing used peripheral blood mononuclear cells, collected 30 days after allogeneic stem cell transplant. All receptors come from a female patient aged 50-59 years who had an allogeneic stem cell transplant from a related donor, so the T cells may come from the graft donor. Some clones in this sample may be carry-over from other donors' samples.

This rearrangement joins TRBV30 to TRBJ2-7, with 9 positions matching TRBD1. The V gene's germline CDR1 is GTSNPN and CDR2 SVGIG (reference sequence). The ends lost 5 bases at V and 1 base at J; junction bases unmatched: 6. The CDR3 runs 14 residues. The chain's CDR3 is CAWHTGTGSYEQYF. CDR3 sequence (DNA): TGTGCCTGGCATACCGGGACAGGGTCCTACGAGCAGTACTTC.

The rearrangement links TRBV30 to TRBJ1-2; D possibly corresponds to TRBD1 (5 bases). Trimming stripped 8 bases from V and 4 bases from J, with 14 bases between. CDR1 is GTSNPN, CDR2 SVGIG, per germline (reference sequence). The CDR3 covers 12 residues. As DNA, the CDR3 is TGTGCCGGACCAGGGTACGGCTATGGCTACACCTTC. It specifies CAGPGYGYGYTF. The whole variable domain, filled in from reference TRBV30 and TRBJ1-2, reads SQTIHQWPATLVQPVGSPLSLECTVEGTSNPNLYWYRQAAGRGLQLLFYSVGIGQISSEVPQNLSASRPQDRQFILSSKKLLLSDSGFYLCAGPGYGYGYTFGSGTRLTVV.

This sequence joins TRBV5-1 and TRBJ1-1; maybe TRBD1 (6 bases). CDR3 length: 14 residues. V was shortened by 5 bases and J by 1 base, with 12 bases between the two germline ends. The germline V gene has CDR1 SGHRS and CDR2 YFSETQ. Here the CDR3 reads CASRPQGPNTEAFF. The CDR3 coding sequence is TGCGCCAGCAGACCACAGGGCCCGAACACTGAAGCTTTCTTT.

The gene calls are TRBV5-1 and TRBJ1-5; TRBD1 matches 8 bases. Trimming removed 4 bases from V and 5 bases from J; junction bases left unmatched: 8. The CDR3 extends over 15 amino acids. Germline V lookup: CDR1 SGHRS, CDR2 YFSETQ. CDR3 amino acids: CASSQKQGEHQPQHF. CDR3 in DNA: TGCGCCAGCAGCCAGAAACAGGGGGAACATCAGCCCCAGCATTTT.

V and J are TRBV7-9 and TRBJ1-1; D is undetermined. V lost 5 bases and J lost 3, with 7 bases in between. The CDR3 is 12 amino acids. The germline V gene has CDR1 SEHNR and CDR2 FQNEAQ (reference sequence). Written as DNA, the CDR3 is TGTGCCAGCAGCCTTGTTGACACTGAAGCTTTCTTT. This sequence encodes CASSLVDTEAFF.

The V call is TRBV6-1, the J call TRBJ1-4; D remains ambiguous. The length of the CDR3 is 13 residues. V shed 4 bases and J shed 6 bases, with 9 bases lying between them. Germline values: CDR1 MNHNS, CDR2 SASEGT. This CDR3 reads CASSVRQYEKLFF. The CDR3 nucleotides are TGTGCCAGCAGTGTTCGGCAGTATGAAAAACTGTTTTTT.

The rearrangement links TRBV10-3 to TRBJ1-4; tentatively, D is TRBD1 (6 bases). The CDR3 length is 14 residues. Trimming removed 3 bases from V and 5 bases from J, with 10 bases in between. CDR1 and CDR2 from the germline V gene are ENHRY and SYGVKD. In DNA, the CDR3 is TGTGCCATCAGTGATCCTGGACAGAATGAAAAACTGTTTTTT. It yields the protein CAISDPGQNEKLFF.

V gene TRBV29-1 combines with J gene TRBJ2-5; 13 nucleotides align to TRBD2. Germline V CDR1 and CDR2: SQVTM, ANQGSEA. After removal of 4 bases from V and 5 bases from J, the junction contained 1 base not matched to a gene. This CDR3 is built from 13 residues. This CDR3 is CSVVTSGGETQYF. The CDR3 nucleotides read TGCAGCGTTGTGACTAGCGGGGGGGAGACCCAGTACTTC.

The V and J genes are TRBV5-1 and TRBJ2-6; no clear D gene. The CDR3 is 15 residues long. Per the germline V gene, CDR1 is SGHRS and CDR2 is YFSETQ. V was pared by 2 bases and J by 2 bases, with 8 bases between. Written as DNA, the CDR3 is TGCGCCAGCAGCTTACCCGAAACTGGGGCCAACGTCCTGACTTTC. This sequence encodes CASSLPETGANVLTF.

This clone appeared once. As DNA, the CDR3 is TGTGCCAGCAGCGGGGGGCCTAATCAGCCCCAGCATTTT. It is translated as CASSGGPNQPQHF. The J gene is TRBJ1-5, the V gene TRBV7-2; D may be TRBD1 (6 bases). Germline CDR1 and CDR2: SGHTA and FQGNSA. V dropped 5 bases and J dropped 4 bases, with 9 bases sitting between them. The CDR3 has 13 residues.

V is TRBV4-1 and J is TRBJ1-2; D is unclear. The CDR3 is made up of 14 amino acids. With 4 bases removed from V and 4 bases from J, the gap between germline ends came to 13 bases. Per germline, CDR1 MGHRA and CDR2 YSYEKL. CDR3 sequence reads: CASSPEPGSYGYTF. CDR3 sequence (DNA): TGCGCCAGCAGCCCAGAACCGGGATCCTATGGCTACACCTTC.

The chain carries TRBV6-1 and TRBJ2-2; D call uncertain. CDR3 length: 12 amino acids. Per the germline V gene, CDR1 is MNHNS and CDR2 is SASEGT. Trimming pared 6 bases from V and 8 bases from J, leaving 10 bases between. CDR3 region: CASRVATGELFF. In DNA, the CDR3 is TGTGCCAGCAGGGTGGCGACGGGGGAGCTGTTTTTT.

The chain joins TRBV30 to TRBJ2-2; unclear D gene. CDR1 and CDR2 (germline): GTSNPN, SVGIG (reference sequence). Deletions cut 3 bases from V and 4 bases from J, with 21 bases between. The CDR3 extends over 17 amino acids. CDR3 DNA: TGTGCCTGGAGAGCCCTCCTAGGTGGGTCGAGCACCGGGGAGCTGTTTTTT. Protein: CAWRALLGGSSTGELFF.

The CDR3 protein is CASTRLWSQYF. CDR3 bases: TGTGCCAGCACCCGGCTATGGTCGCAGTACTTC. The V and J genes are TRBV27 and TRBJ2-7, with unresolved D. The germline V gene encodes CDR1 MNHEY and CDR2 SMNVEV (reference sequence). The V end was cut by 7 bases, the J end by 9 bases, with 13 bases between. The CDR3 consists of 11 residues.

The chain combines TRBV6-1 with TRBJ2-6; D may be TRBD2 (5 bases). V was clipped by 6 bases and J by 4 bases, with 13 bases between them. The CDR3 loop spans 15 amino acids. Germline V gene data show CDR1 as MNHNS and CDR2 as SASEGT. DNA for the CDR3: TGTGCCAGCAGGTCCGTGAGGGCCGGGGCCAACGTCCTGACTTTC. This sequence encodes CASRSVRAGANVLTF.

The CDR3 loop reads CATSRDKGTTATNEKLFF. The CDR3 DNA reads as TGTGCCACCAGCAGAGATAAAGGGACAACTGCAACTAATGAAAAACTGTTTTTT. The chain combines TRBV15 with TRBJ1-4; the D gene is possibly TRBD1 (6 bases). Germline CDR1 LNHNV, CDR2 YYDKDF (reference sequence). This CDR3 comprises 18 residues. Trimming left V 0 bases short and J 0 bases short, with 14 bases between.

This clone has only one observation. The V and J genes are TRBV4-3 and TRBJ2-7; D tentatively fits TRBD1 or TRBD2 (5 bases each). The germline V gene encodes CDR1 LGHNA and CDR2 YSLEER. This CDR3 has 16 amino acids. V was cut by 3 bases and J by 3 bases, with 18 bases left in between. In nucleotides, the CDR3 is TGCGCCAGCAGCCACTCCTTCGGGGCCACTAACTACGAGCAGTACTTC. It is translated as CASSHSFGATNYEQYF.

This sequence joins TRBV28 and TRBJ2-5, with 7 nucleotides matching TRBD1. The J call may be faulty, since TRBJ2-7 better matches the DNA end. Germline V gene lookup returns CDR1 MDHEN and CDR2 SYDVKM. This CDR3 spans 16 amino acids. The CDR3: CASSLTGQLFSYEQYF. In nucleotides, the CDR3 is TGTGCCAGCAGCCTAACGGGACAGCTTTTCTCCTACGAGCAGTACTTC.

The sample holds a few counts of this clone. The rearrangement uses TRBV18 and TRBJ1-2; TRBD1 agrees at 9 bases. Germline V gene data show CDR1 as KGHSH and CDR2 as LQKENI. The CDR3 extends over 15 amino acids. The junction had 7 bases not matched to a gene; V was cut back by 2 bases and J by 6 bases. For the CDR3, the DNA is TGTGCCAGCTCACCAGGGACAGGGAGAACGGATGGCTACACCTTC. Translating gives CASSPGTGRTDGYTF.

This chain uses TRBV19 with TRBJ1-5, with 7 bases lining up with TRBD1. The ends lost 6 bases at V and 2 bases at J; junction bases unmatched: 7. There are 15 residues in the CDR3. Germline CDR1 reads LNHDA; CDR2 reads SQIVND (reference sequence). The CDR3 bases are TGTGCCAGTAGGGGACAGTCTGGCGGCAATCAGCCCCAGCATTTT. It translates to CASRGQSGGNQPQHF. The variable domain in full, completed from reference TRBV19 and TRBJ1-5, reads DGGITQSPKYLFRKEGQNVTLSCEQNLNHDAMYWYRQDPGQGLRLIYYSQIVNDFQKGDIAEGYSVSREKKESFPLTVTSAQKNPTAFYLCASRGQSGGNQPQHFGDGTRLSIL.

The V call is TRBV4-1, the J call TRBJ1-2; TRBD1 is a possible D gene (6 bases). Germline assignment: CDR1 MGHRA and CDR2 YSYEKL. This CDR3 contains 16 residues. V was pared by 0 bases and J by 2 bases, with 13 bases between. The DNA of the CDR3 is TGCGCCAGCAGCCAAGATAGGCAGGGGAGAAACTATGGCTACACCTTC. Protein sequence: CASSQDRQGRNYGYTF.

The V gene is TRBV18, the J gene TRBJ2-7; no firm D call. V was pared by 1 base and J by 0 bases, with 7 bases between. CDR3 length equals 14 residues. Germline assignment: CDR1 KGHSH and CDR2 LQKENI. The CDR3 bases are TGTGCCAGCTCACCACTGGACGCCTCCTACGAGCAGTACTTC. It encodes CASSPLDASYEQYF.

This clone was seen a handful of times. V usage is TRBV25-1 and J usage is TRBJ1-2, with D tentatively TRBD1 (6 bases). With 6 bases removed from V and 3 bases from J, the gap between germline ends came to 8 bases. There are 12 residues in the CDR3. CDR1 and CDR2 from the germline V gene are MGHDK and SYGVNS. In nucleotides, the CDR3 is TGTGCCAGCAGCAGGGGAGACTATGGCTACACCTTC. Amino acid sequence: CASSRGDYGYTF.

This clone occurred once. The chain combines TRBV5-6 with TRBJ1-3; D unresolved. The V gene's germline CDR1 is SGHDT and CDR2 YYEEEE. V was cut by 4 bases and J by 4 bases, with 9 bases left in between. The CDR3 spans 13 residues. The CDR3 sequence: CASSTPAGNTIYF. The CDR3 DNA reads TGTGCCAGCAGCACCCCGGCCGGAAACACCATATATTTT.

This chain joins TRBV4-1 and TRBJ2-6; TRBD1 matches 9 bases. Germline V gene lookup returns CDR1 MGHRA and CDR2 YSYEKL. V was clipped by 4 bases and J by 3 bases; unmatched bases: 7. The CDR3 is made up of 17 amino acids. The CDR3 nucleotides are TGCGCCAGCAGCCGGCTTCGGACAGGGGATGGGGCCAACGTCCTGACTTTC. It translates to CASSRLRTGDGANVLTF.

This clone was counted a single time. This chain joins TRBV13 and TRBJ2-7, with 11 nucleotides matching TRBD2. This CDR3 has 13 amino acids. The V gene's germline CDR1 is PRHDT and CDR2 FYEKMQ (reference sequence). The CDR3 sequence: CASSLAGGLEQYV. CDR3 nucleotides: TGTGCCAGCAGTTTAGCGGGGGGGCTCGAGCAGTACGTC.